The 14 T cell receptor beta chains given below trace back to one sample, sequenced in a study of radiation and T cells in renal cell carcinoma. Sample time point: baseline pretreatment blood. Treatment meaning: 15 Gy SBRT to primary tumor, nephrectomy 4 weeks later. Clones were read by immunoSEQ multiplex PCR, and TCRdb kept only the in-frame ones, dropping some. The sample shows about 150,000 clones, approximately 90% of them seen only once. The material sequenced was blood, taken from a patient whose treatment included radiotherapy and nephrectomy. These receptors were obtained from a woman in her forties or fifties with renal cell carcinoma.

The rearrangement uses TRBV11-2 and TRBJ1-2, with D perhaps matching TRBD1 (5 bases). V lost 0 bases and J lost 3, with 8 bases in between. Germline V gene lookup returns CDR1 SGHAT and CDR2 FQNNGV. This CDR3 has 14 amino acids. The CDR3 sequence: CASSLDGAHYGYTF. The CDR3, as DNA: TGTGCCAGCAGCTTAGATGGGGCCCACTATGGCTACACCTTC.

The V and J genes are TRBV5-1 and TRBJ2-1, with a possible D match to TRBD2 (6 bases). Trimming took off 3 bases at V and 3 bases at J, with 10 bases between the two ends. CDR3 length: 14 residues. CDR1 is SGHRS, CDR2 YFSETQ, per germline. The CDR3: CASSSSAFYNEQFF. DNA for the CDR3: TGCGCCAGCAGCTCTAGCGCTTTCTACAATGAGCAGTTCTTC.

This chain connects TRBV14 to TRBJ2-5, with D perhaps TRBD1 or TRBD2 (5 bases each). This CDR3 region has 17 residues. With 4 bases removed from V and 0 bases from J, the gap between germline ends came to 18 bases. Germline V lookup: CDR1 SGHDN, CDR2 FVKESK. The DNA for the CDR3 is TGTGCCAGCAGCCCCGGTTGGTTCGGGGCCAACCAAGAGACCCAGTACTTC. Amino acid sequence: CASSPGWFGANQETQYF.

This clone was observed once. J is TRBJ2-1 and V is TRBV29-1; 10 positions agree with TRBD2. Trimming at V came to 6 bases and at J to 8 bases, leaving 13 bases not matched to a gene. The CDR3 is 15 amino acids. CDR1 and CDR2 (germline): SQVTM, ANQGSEA. The DNA for the CDR3 is TGCAGCGTACCTTCTGAGCGGGGGGGCGTAGATGAGCAGTTCTTC. Its protein is CSVPSERGGVDEQFF.

The chain is built from TRBV2 and TRBJ2-2; D possibly corresponds to TRBD2 (6 bases). The germline gives CDR1 SNHLY, CDR2 FYNNEI. CDR3 length: 15 amino acids. V was pared by 8 bases and J by 0 bases, with 13 bases between. CDR3 amino acids: CASRWEVTNTGELFF. CDR3 nucleotide sequence: TGTGCCAGCCGGTGGGAGGTTACGAACACCGGGGAGCTGTTTTTT. Variable domain in full (rest from reference TRBV2 and TRBJ2-2): EPEVTQTPSHQVTQMGQEVILRCVPISNHLYFYWYRQILGQKVEFLVSFYNNEISEKSEIFDDQFSVERPDGSNFTLKIRSTKLEDSAMYFCASRWEVTNTGELFFGEGSRLTVL.

The chain carries TRBV5-4 and TRBJ2-1; a possible D gene is TRBD1 (5 bases). The length of the CDR3 is 13 residues. Per the germline V gene, CDR1 is SGHNT and CDR2 is YYREEE (reference sequence). The ends were cut back, 0 bases at V and 6 bases at J, with 7 bases in the middle. The CDR3 loop reads CASSLGQGNEQFF. CDR3 DNA sequence: TGTGCCAGCAGCTTGGGGCAGGGCAATGAGCAGTTCTTC.

The J gene is TRBJ1-2, the V gene TRBV6-4, with TRBD1 identical over 10 bases. The J segment lost 8 bases and the V segment lost 5 bases, leaving 14 bases of the junction unmatched. The CDR3 has 16 amino acids. CDR1 is MRHNA, CDR2 SNTAGT, per germline. The chain's CDR3 is CASSPLGTGVNRGYTF. As DNA, the CDR3 is TGTGCCAGCAGTCCCCTGGGGACAGGGGTCAACAGGGGCTACACCTTC.

The chain uses TRBV5-1 and TRBJ1-3; D is undetermined. This CDR3 has 13 amino acids. CDR1 is SGHRS and CDR2 is YFSETQ in the germline V gene. V lost 3 bases and J lost 4, with 8 bases in between. In nucleotides, the CDR3 is TGCGCCAGCAGCTCCCCGGCGGGAAACACCATATATTTT. Its translation is CASSSPAGNTIYF.

The gene calls are TRBV7-8 and TRBJ2-5; D uncertain. V lost 4 bases to trimming and J lost 1 base, with 7 bases between them. This CDR3 contains 13 residues. CDR1 and CDR2 from the germline V gene are SGHVS and FQNEAQ. The CDR3 loop reads CASSSQRQETQYF. CDR3 DNA sequence: TGTGCCAGCAGCTCGCAACGCCAAGAGACCCAGTACTTC.

This chain connects TRBV6-5 to TRBJ2-7; no clear D. This CDR3 is 14 amino acids long. The V gene's germline CDR1 is MNHEY and CDR2 SVGAGI. The V end lost 3 bases, the J end lost 2 bases, and 11 bases lay between the germline ends. The CDR3 here is CASSYTTLPYEQYF. CDR3 nucleotide sequence: TGTGCCAGCAGTTATACTACTCTACCCTACGAGCAGTACTTC.

This chain connects TRBV9 to TRBJ2-2, with 12 bases aligning to TRBD2. CDR1 SGDLS and CDR2 YYNGEE come from the germline V gene. CDR3 length equals 17 residues. The J segment lost 1 base and the V segment lost 4 bases, leaving 5 bases of the junction unmatched. CDR3 DNA: TGTGCCAGCAGCTCCCTGACTAGCGGGGGGAACACCGGGGAGCTGTTTTTT. Its protein is CASSSLTSGGNTGELFF.

The V and J genes are TRBV6-6 and TRBJ2-5; unclear D gene. From germline, CDR1 is MNHNY and CDR2 SVGAGI (reference sequence). Trimming removed 6 bases from V and 4 bases from J, with 12 bases in between. This CDR3 has 13 amino acids. Written as DNA, the CDR3 is TGTGCCAGCAGCCGCGACAACCGAGAGACCCAGTACTTC. Protein product: CASSRDNRETQYF.

The chain carries TRBV7-9 and TRBJ2-7, with 7 nucleotides matching TRBD2. The V segment lost 6 bases and the J segment 2 bases; nucleotides outside the gene matches: 10. Germline V gene data show CDR1 as SEHNR and CDR2 as FQNEAQ (reference sequence). The CDR3 is 15 amino acids. The CDR3 DNA reads TGTGCCAGCAGTCCCTGGCGAGCGGGGCCCTACGAGCAGTACTTC. It encodes CASSPWRAGPYEQYF.

This clone was seen just once. This chain links TRBV11-2 with TRBJ1-2; D unclear. Trimming took 0 bases from V and 3 from J, leaving 11 bases between them. Per germline, CDR1 SGHAT and CDR2 FQNNGV. CDR3 length equals 15 residues. The CDR3 spells CASSLEGVPDYGYTF. In nucleotides, the CDR3 is TGTGCCAGCAGCTTAGAGGGAGTCCCGGACTATGGCTACACCTTC.